The subject of this entry is one T cell receptor (beta chain). What it binds is not known. The sample is drawn from a study of cytomegalovirus exposure and HLA in healthy donors. Whole-study results and caveats: Later analysis suggested most CMV-associated TCR beta chains were HLA-restricted. The investigators catalogued 150 to 200 TCR beta chains as cytomegalovirus-associated. Some V segments, TRBV6-2 and TRBV6-3 among them, were indistinguishable and were therefore excluded.

Trimming stripped 5 bases from V and 2 bases from J, with 19 bases between. Germline loops: CDR1 MDHEN, CDR2 SYDVKM. CDR3 length: 17 residues. PCR used 60 Vbeta primers and 13 Jbeta primers. The table came from immunoSEQ multiplex PCR; TCRdb's copy has only in-frame clones and leaves some out. The sample has some 190,000 clones, roughly four fifths seen once. The chain is built from TRBV28 and TRBJ1-5, with D possibly TRBD1 on 6 matching bases. The receptor's source is a man between 18 and 35 years old in good health and CMV-seronegative. The source material was PBMCs. The CDR3 DNA is TGTGCCAGCAGTCCGCATAGGGGCGCAGGGGGCAATCAGCCCCAGCATTTT. Encoded protein: CASSPHRGAGGNQPQHF.